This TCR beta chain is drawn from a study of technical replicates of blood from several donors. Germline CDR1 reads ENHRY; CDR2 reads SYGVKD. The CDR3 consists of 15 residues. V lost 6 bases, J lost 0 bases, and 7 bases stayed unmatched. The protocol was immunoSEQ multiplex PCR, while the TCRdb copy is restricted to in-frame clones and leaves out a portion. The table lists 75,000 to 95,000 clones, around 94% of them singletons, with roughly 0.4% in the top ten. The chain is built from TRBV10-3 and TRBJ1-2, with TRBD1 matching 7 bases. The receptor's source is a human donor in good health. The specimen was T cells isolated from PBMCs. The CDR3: CAIRAGQAANYGYTF. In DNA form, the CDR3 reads TGTGCCATCAGGGCCGGACAGGCCGCTAACTATGGCTACACCTTC.